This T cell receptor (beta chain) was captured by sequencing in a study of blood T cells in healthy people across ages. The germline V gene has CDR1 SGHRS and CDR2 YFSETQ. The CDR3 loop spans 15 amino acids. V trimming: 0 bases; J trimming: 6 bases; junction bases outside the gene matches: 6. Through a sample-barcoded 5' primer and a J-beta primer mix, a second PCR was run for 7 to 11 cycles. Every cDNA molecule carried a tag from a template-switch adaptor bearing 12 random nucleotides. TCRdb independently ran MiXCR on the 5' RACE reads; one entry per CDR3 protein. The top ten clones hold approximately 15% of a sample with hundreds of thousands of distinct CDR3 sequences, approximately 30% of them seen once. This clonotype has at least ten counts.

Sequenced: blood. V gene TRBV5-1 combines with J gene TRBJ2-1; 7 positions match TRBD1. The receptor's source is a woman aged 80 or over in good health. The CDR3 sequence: CASSLGDRKANEQFF. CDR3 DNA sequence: TGCGCCAGCAGCTTGGGGGACAGAAAGGCCAATGAGCAGTTCTTC.